Sequencing of this T cell receptor beta chain was carried out in a study of PD-1 blockade in mismatch repair-deficient tumors. On the study more broadly: Patients had around 12 mismatch repair-deficient cancer types, all previously treated and progressing.

Generated by immunoSEQ multiplex PCR, the TCRdb table keeps only in-frame clones and is missing some. The data contain some 100,000 clones, over 75% of them seen just once; the ten biggest clones take up 6.3%. The sequenced sample was peripheral blood, obtained roughly 35 weeks after starting pembrolizumab. The receptor's source is an adult with mismatch repair-deficient cancer.

The CDR3 loop reads CAWSRRGGDADTQYF. As DNA, the CDR3 is TGTGCCTGGAGTCGCCGCGGGGGGGATGCAGATACGCAGTATTTT. The rearrangement links TRBV30 to TRBJ2-3, with 9 bases matching TRBD2. This CDR3 comprises 15 residues. V gave up 2 bases and J gave up 4 bases; unmatched junction bases: 7. The germline V gene has CDR1 GTSNPN and CDR2 SVGIG (reference sequence).